The 5 T cell receptor beta chains reported below all come from one sample, sequenced in a study of cytomegalovirus exposure and HLA in healthy donors. The PCR was carried out with 60 Vbeta primers and 13 Jbeta primers. Measured with immunoSEQ multiplex PCR; TCRdb has only the in-frame clones, and not every one. This table has about 150,000 clones, more than 70% appearing once. The sample taken for sequencing was PBMCs. Source of these receptors: a man between 18 and 35 years old in good health and CMV-seropositive.

This clone has a single count. The CDR3 coding sequence is TGTGCCAGCAGTGAAAGGAGGGACAGGGGATCGGTTTTAAGTGTGACCCAGTACTTC. It encodes CASSERRDRGSVLSVTQYF. The chain carries TRBV6-1 and TRBJ2-5, with 10 nucleotides matching TRBD1. Germline values: CDR1 MNHNS, CDR2 SASEGT. Trimming took 2 bases from V and 7 from J; bases not matched to a gene: 19. The CDR3 length is 19 residues.

This chain connects TRBV7-8 to TRBJ2-7, with D possibly matching TRBD1 (5 bases). The V gene's germline CDR1 is SGHVS and CDR2 FQNEAQ. This CDR3 has 14 residues. V dropped 4 bases and J dropped 7 bases, with 17 bases sitting between them. In DNA form, the CDR3 reads TGTGCCAGCAGCTCAAGACAGACAGCTGGAGAGCAGTACTTC. Protein: CASSSRQTAGEQYF.

V and J are TRBV5-6 and TRBJ2-1; the match to TRBD2 covers 9 bases. Germline lookup yields CDR1 SGHDT and CDR2 YYEEEE. The CDR3 runs 15 residues. V trimming: 3 bases; J trimming: 8 bases; junction bases outside the gene matches: 9. In DNA, the CDR3 is TGTGCCAGCAGCTATCGGGCGGGAGGGGGCCATGAGCAGTTCTTC. Translating it yields CASSYRAGGGHEQFF. The full variable domain, with the rest looked up from reference TRBV5-6 and TRBJ2-1, is DAGVTQSPTHLIKTRGQQVTLRCSPKSGHDTVSWYQQALGQGPQFIFQYYEEEERQRGNFPDRFSGHQFPNYSSELNVNALLLGDSALYLCASSYRAGGGHEQFFGPGTRLTVL.

The chain links TRBV6-5 to TRBJ2-2; weak D call: TRBD2 (6 bases). V gave up 4 bases and J gave up 6 bases, with 12 bases separating them. From germline, CDR1 is MNHEY and CDR2 SVGAGI. This CDR3 contains 14 residues. Written as DNA, the CDR3 is TGTGCCAGCAGTTTATTTCGCGGGGCCGGGGAGCTGTTTTTT. Its translation: CASSLFRGAGELFF.

This clone occurred once. The chain couples TRBV7-9 to TRBJ2-3, with no clear D. The V end was cut by 1 base, the J end by 4 bases, with 12 bases between. Germline V gene data show CDR1 as SEHNR and CDR2 as FQNEAQ (reference sequence). The CDR3 sequence is 15 residues long. In DNA form, the CDR3 reads TGTGCCAGCAGCTTAGGTGGCCCCAGGTCAGATACGCAGTATTTT. This translates into CASSLGGPRSDTQYF.